The 28 T cell receptor beta chains below come from one sample, sequenced in a study of blood T cell repertoires in COVID-19. Here immunoSEQ multiplex PCR was the method, and the copy in TCRdb shows in-frame clones only, minus some. The profile shows approximately 250,000 clones, about 83% of them singletons. What was sequenced was peripheral blood. All receptors come from a man aged 50-60 years with acute or convalescent COVID-19.

CDR3 protein: CASSTGAGANVLTF. In DNA, the CDR3 is TGTGCCAGCAGTACAGGAGCCGGGGCCAACGTCCTGACTTTC. The chain employs TRBV6-5 and TRBJ2-6; the D gene is possibly TRBD1 (5 bases). The germline CDR1 and CDR2 sequences are MNHEY and SVGAGI. V lost 5 bases and J lost 4, with 9 bases in between. CDR3 length equals 14 residues.

The genes are TRBV5-1 and TRBJ2-2; 11 bases are a match to TRBD2. CDR1 and CDR2 (germline): SGHRS, YFSETQ. V gave up 0 bases and J gave up 5 bases; unmatched junction bases: 12. The CDR3 consists of 19 residues. CDR3 sequence (DNA): TGCGCCAGCAGCTTGGTCACTAGCGGGGGCTTCACCAGTACCGGGGAGCTGTTTTTT. Translation gives CASSLVTSGGFTSTGELFF.

V is TRBV24-1 and J is TRBJ2-2, with D unclear. V was shortened by 5 bases and J by 4 bases, with 4 bases between the two germline ends. The CDR3 consists of 12 residues. Germline V CDR1 and CDR2: KGHDR, SFDVKD. The CDR3 nucleotides are TGTGCCACCAGTGCCATCACCGGGGAGCTGTTTTTT. As protein: CATSAITGELFF.

The chain couples TRBV6-5 to TRBJ2-7, with 7 bases lining up with TRBD2. The J segment lost 0 bases and the V segment lost 5 bases, leaving 1 base of the junction unmatched. The CDR3 has 13 amino acids. The germline V gene has CDR1 MNHEY and CDR2 SVGAGI. The CDR3 bases are TGTGCCAGCAGTCGGACTAGCTCCTACGAGCAGTACTTC. This gives the protein CASSRTSSYEQYF.

V gene TRBV24-1 combines with J gene TRBJ1-2, with 7 bases aligning to TRBD1. The CDR3 is 13 residues long. Germline V lookup: CDR1 KGHDR, CDR2 SFDVKD. The V gene end was trimmed by 9 bases and the J gene end by 0 bases; junction bases not matched to a gene: 3. The CDR3 DNA reads as TGTGCCACCCGGGACAGAACTAACTATGGCTACACCTTC. Residues: CATRDRTNYGYTF.

This rearrangement joins TRBV19 to TRBJ1-5; 7 bases map to TRBD1. Germline values: CDR1 LNHDA, CDR2 SQIVND (reference sequence). The CDR3 contains 15 residues. The V and J ends lost 10 bases and 0 bases, in that order; junction bases with no gene match: 9. CDR3 protein: CATWTGPYSNQPQHF. The CDR3 bases are TGTGCCACCTGGACAGGCCCTTATAGCAATCAGCCCCAGCATTTT. Based on the CDR3 plus reference TRBV19 and TRBJ1-5, the full variable domain is DGGITQSPKYLFRKEGQNVTLSCEQNLNHDAMYWYRQDPGQGLRLIYYSQIVNDFQKGDIAEGYSVSREKKESFPLTVTSAQKNPTAFYLCATWTGPYSNQPQHFGDGTRLSIL.

The genes are TRBV2 and TRBJ2-2; 10 positions agree with TRBD1. This CDR3 comprises 15 residues. The V and J ends lost 6 bases and 6 bases, in that order; junction bases with no gene match: 7. CDR1 and CDR2 from the germline V gene are SNHLY and FYNNEI. The CDR3 spells CASRDRTGGPGELFF. CDR3 sequence (DNA): TGTGCCAGCAGAGACCGGACAGGGGGTCCCGGGGAGCTGTTTTTT.

This chain uses TRBV9 with TRBJ2-7; the match to TRBD2 covers 13 bases. This CDR3 has 15 amino acids. The ends lost 3 bases at V and 3 bases at J; junction bases unmatched: 3. The germline V gene has CDR1 SGDLS and CDR2 YYNGEE. As DNA, the CDR3 is TGTGCCAGCAGCGAAGGGACTAGCGGGAACTACGAGCAGTACTTC. Amino acids: CASSEGTSGNYEQYF.

This rearrangement joins TRBV18 to TRBJ1-5; D gene uncertain. Germline CDR1 reads KGHSH; CDR2 reads LQKENI. Trimming shortened V by 3 bases and J by 7 bases, and 16 bases separated the two germline ends. There are 15 residues in the CDR3. CDR3 in DNA: TGTGCCAGCTCACCCGAGGTTGGAATTGGGCAGCCCCAGCATTTT. It translates to CASSPEVGIGQPQHF.

This rearrangement joins TRBV12-3 or TRBV12-4 to TRBJ1-1; 8 positions match TRBD1. V was clipped by 6 bases and J by 6 bases; unmatched bases: 6. CDR3 length equals 13 residues. The CDR3 region is CASSPGTGAEAFF. The CDR3 DNA reads TGTGCCAGCAGCCCTGGGACAGGTGCTGAAGCTTTCTTT.

This clone has more than one count but fewer than ten. The chain joins TRBV6-8 to TRBJ1-3; D ambiguous. The CDR3 contains 15 residues. Trimming removed 10 bases at V and 2 bases at J, with 18 bases between. The germline V gene has CDR1 MNHGY and CDR2 SAAAGT. The CDR3 is CAIDGWEAAGNTIYF. Written as DNA, the CDR3 is TGTGCCATAGACGGGTGGGAGGCGGCTGGAAACACCATATATTTT.

This clone was seen a single time. The gene calls are TRBV2 and TRBJ1-6, with TRBD1 matching 8 bases. CDR1 and CDR2 (germline): SNHLY, FYNNEI. Losses at the gene ends were 7 bases for V and 10 bases for J; bases not matched to a gene: 12. This CDR3 has 15 residues. The CDR3 sequence is CASTMGQAVQSPLHF. CDR3 sequence (DNA): TGTGCCAGCACCATGGGACAGGCCGTCCAGTCACCCCTCCACTTT.

V gene TRBV11-3 combines with J gene TRBJ1-6, with D tentatively TRBD1 (6 bases). Looked up from germline, CDR1 is SGHNT and CDR2 is YENEEA. Deletions cut 5 bases from V and 3 bases from J, with 8 bases between. CDR3 length: 14 residues. CDR3 in DNA: TGTGCCAGCAGCCAGGGGTTCTATAATTCACCCCTCCACTTT. It specifies CASSQGFYNSPLHF.

The chain couples TRBV5-1 to TRBJ2-1; 8 positions match TRBD2. Germline CDR1 and CDR2: SGHRS and YFSETQ. This CDR3 has 15 amino acids. With V trimmed by 0 bases and J by 6 bases, 5 bases remained unmatched. The CDR3 DNA reads as TGCGCCAGCAGCTTGGCCCCAGCGGGAGTCAATGAGCAGTTCTTC. This translates into CASSLAPAGVNEQFF.

The rearrangement links TRBV6-4 to TRBJ2-3, with D possibly matching TRBD1 (6 bases). V dropped 6 bases and J dropped 5 bases, with 15 bases sitting between them. The CDR3 covers 14 residues. Germline loops: CDR1 MRHNA, CDR2 SNTAGT. The CDR3 DNA follows: TGTGCCAGCAGCCTACATCAACAGGGAGATACGCAGTATTTT. Its protein is CASSLHQQGDTQYF.

V usage is TRBV2 and J usage is TRBJ1-6; TRBD1 aligns across 7 bases. Germline CDR1 reads SNHLY; CDR2 reads FYNNEI. V shed 10 bases, J shed 4 bases, and the junction held 7 bases outside the gene matches. The CDR3 has 14 amino acids. In DNA, the CDR3 is TGTGCCAAAGGGACAGATTTGTATAATTCACCCCTCCACTTT. It is translated as CAKGTDLYNSPLHF.

V and J are TRBV5-6 and TRBJ2-4, with D perhaps matching TRBD1 (5 bases). Germline CDR1 reads SGHDT; CDR2 reads YYEEEE. The CDR3 runs to 16 residues. Trimming left V 0 bases short and J 0 bases short, with 10 bases between. CDR3 nucleotide sequence: TGTGCCAGCAGCTTGGCGTTTAGGGGAGCCAAAAACATTCAGTACTTC. Protein product: CASSLAFRGAKNIQYF.

The chain couples TRBV29-1 to TRBJ1-1; D uncertain. This CDR3 is built from 13 residues. Germline V gene sequence: CDR1 SQVTM, CDR2 ANQGSEA. The germline V and J ends were trimmed by 3 bases and 5 bases, with 13 bases remaining between them. CDR3 DNA sequence: TGCAGCGTTGATTCCCTCCCGGGGACTGAAGCTTTCTTT. Translating gives CSVDSLPGTEAFF.

This clone was counted once. This sequence joins TRBV4-2 and TRBJ2-1; tentative D call: TRBD2 (6 bases). Germline assignment: CDR1 LGHNA and CDR2 YNFKEQ. The V gene lost 4 bases and the J gene lost 7 bases, with 20 bases spanning the gap. The CDR3 totals 16 residues. This chain's CDR3 is CASSPAEGLAVNEQFF. The DNA of the CDR3 is TGTGCCAGCAGCCCGGCGGAGGGCCTCGCGGTAAATGAGCAGTTCTTC.

This clone was recorded only once. CDR3 residues: CASSSRDRGSYEQYF. In nucleotides, the CDR3 is TGTGCCAGCAGTTCCCGGGACAGGGGTTCCTACGAGCAGTACTTC. This chain links TRBV28 with TRBJ2-7; TRBD1 agrees at 10 bases. The CDR3 is 15 residues long. Trimming at V came to 4 bases and at J to 1 base, leaving 4 bases not matched to a gene. Germline CDR1 MDHEN, CDR2 SYDVKM. Variable domain in full (rest from reference TRBV28 and TRBJ2-7): DVKVTQSSRYLVKRTGEKVFLECVQDMDHENMFWYRQDPGLGLRLIYFSYDVKMKEKGDIPEGYSVSREKKERFSLILESASTNQTSMYLCASSSRDRGSYEQYFGPGTRLTVT.

The chain uses TRBV7-9 and TRBJ1-1, with 9 bases fitting TRBD1. Germline CDR1 reads SEHNR; CDR2 reads FQNEAQ (reference sequence). V lost 4 bases and J lost 3; bases outside the gene matches: 12. The CDR3 runs to 17 residues. The CDR3 coding sequence is TGTGCCAGCAGCTCCTACAGGGGGCGCGCGGACCACACTGAAGCTTTCTTT. This sequence encodes CASSSYRGRADHTEAFF.

Concerning this clone itself: An end of the junction does not agree with germline; a read error may underlie this. The rearrangement joins TRBV7-7 to TRBJ2-2; no clear D. Germline V gene data show CDR1 as SSHAT and CDR2 as FNYEAQ (reference sequence). The CDR3 has 15 residues. CDR3 DNA sequence: TGTGCTAGCAGCTTAGTCGCAGGATCAACCGGGGAGCTGTTTTTT. Amino acid sequence: CASSLVAGSTGELFF.

J is TRBJ1-6 and V is TRBV6-5; TRBD1 might be the D (6 bases). Trimming took off 4 bases at V and 14 bases at J, with 21 bases between the two ends. Looked up from germline, CDR1 is MNHEY and CDR2 is SVGAGI. This CDR3 has 15 amino acids. CDR3 DNA: TGTGCCAGCAGTTCCTGGACAGACGTCAGAAGGACCCTCCACTTT. This sequence encodes CASSSWTDVRRTLHF.

CDR3: CSVAAQGSSGNQPQHF. The CDR3, as DNA: TGCAGCGTCGCCGCTCAGGGGTCGAGTGGCAATCAGCCCCAGCATTTT. This sequence joins TRBV29-1 and TRBJ1-5; perhaps TRBD1 as D (6 bases). Per germline, CDR1 SQVTM and CDR2 ANQGSEA. Deletions cut 6 bases from V and 2 bases from J, with 20 bases between. This CDR3 spans 16 amino acids. The whole variable domain, remainder taken from reference TRBV29-1 and TRBJ1-5, is SAVISQKPSRDICQRGTSLTIQCQVDSQVTMMFWYRQQPGQSLTLIATANQGSEATYESGFVIDKFPISRPNLTFSTLTVSNMSPEDSSIYLCSVAAQGSSGNQPQHFGDGTRLSIL.

The rearrangement joins TRBV18 to TRBJ2-1; the match to TRBD1 covers 12 bases. The J segment lost 8 bases and the V segment lost 3 bases, leaving 8 bases of the junction unmatched. The CDR3 length is 16 residues. CDR1 KGHSH and CDR2 LQKENI come from the germline V gene. The CDR3 loop reads CASSPRGQGAFDEQFF. In DNA, the CDR3 is TGTGCCAGCTCACCCCGGGGACAGGGGGCTTTCGATGAGCAGTTCTTC.

This sequence joins TRBV27 and TRBJ2-5; D possibly corresponds to TRBD2 (5 bases). Per the germline V gene, CDR1 is MNHEY and CDR2 is SMNVEV (reference sequence). The CDR3 runs to 13 residues. Deletions cut 8 bases from V and 1 base from J, with 11 bases between. The CDR3 spells CASRGAFQETQYF. The CDR3 nucleotides are TGTGCCAGCCGGGGAGCCTTCCAAGAGACCCAGTACTTC.

The V gene is TRBV7-2, the J gene TRBJ1-2; a possible D gene is TRBD1 (5 bases). Germline values: CDR1 SGHTA, CDR2 FQGNSA. V gave up 5 bases and J gave up 2 bases, with 12 bases separating them. CDR3 size: 14 residues. The CDR3 protein is CASSLTDRNYGYTF. The CDR3 DNA reads TGTGCCAGCAGCCTGACAGATCGCAACTATGGCTACACCTTC.

In the case of this clone: Distinct nucleotide sequences in the sample also encode this CDR3. The J gene is TRBJ2-2, the V gene TRBV9; D is perhaps TRBD2 (5 bases). CDR1 SGDLS and CDR2 YYNGEE come from the germline V gene. The CDR3 length is 15 residues. Trimming stripped 0 bases from V and 2 bases from J, with 8 bases between. CDR3 sequence (DNA): TGTGCCAGCAGCGTAGGAAGCGGAAACACCGGGGAGCTGTTTTTT. It is translated as CASSVGSGNTGELFF.